This T cell receptor (beta chain) appears in the sequencing data of a study of response to subunit inactivated influenza vaccine. V was pared by 5 bases and J by 4 bases, with 15 bases between. The CDR3 has 14 amino acids. Study results and caveats: Authors proposed each seasonal influenza vaccination draws in few new T cells.

TCRdb used MiXCR to reprocess the RT-PCR reads, holding one entry per CDR3 protein. The data show more than 450,000 distinct CDR3 sequences, about 11% seen once. This clonotype was seen a handful of times. No antigen is known for it. These data were also reused for a study on T cells expressing NK-cell markers. From that paper: TCR beta libraries carry UMIs added by 5'RACE template switching. Six of the donors carried dominant NKG2C+ clonotypes that took up 1.0-7.0% of their CD8+ T cells.

The sequence came from a man in his forties or fifties who received an inactivated influenza vaccine. The V call is TRBV12-3 or TRBV12-4, the J call TRBJ2-7; the D gene could be TRBD1 or TRBD2 (5 bases each). The starting material was PBMCs from blood, obtained on the day of vaccination. The CDR3 DNA is TGTGCCAGCAGTCTAGAGGGGCGCGGGTACGAGCAGTACTTC. It codes for CASSLEGRGYEQYF.